What follows are 6 T cell receptor beta chains derived from one specimen sequenced in a study of T cell repertoires in cytomegalovirus infection. Each CDR3 protein gets one entry after TCRdb re-called the reads with MiXCR. This sample has about 260,000 distinct CDR3 sequences, with around 15% found just once. The sample comprised PBMCs. Every receptor here comes from a human donor in good health (CMV status not recorded). Some clones in this sample may be carry-over from other donors' samples.

This clonotype was seen only a few times. The V call is TRBV29-1, the J call TRBJ2-2; 11 nucleotides align to TRBD1. The CDR3 length is 13 residues. Germline CDR1 reads SQVTM; CDR2 reads ANQGSEA. V lost 5 bases and J lost 8; bases outside the gene matches: 4. The CDR3 DNA follows: TGCAGCGTTCTGGACAGGGGGCGAGGGGAGCTGTTTTTT. Its protein product is CSVLDRGRGELFF.

This clonotype was counted ten times or more. The genes are TRBV7-9 and TRBJ2-3; D uncertain. This CDR3 has 13 residues. Germline V gene sequence: CDR1 SEHNR, CDR2 FQNEAQ (reference sequence). Trimming removed 5 bases at V and 7 bases at J, with 13 bases between. The CDR3 DNA follows: TGTGCCAGCAGCGTTAGCCGCGCCTATACGCAGTATTTT. Translated, it gives CASSVSRAYTQYF.

The rearrangement uses TRBV20-1 and TRBJ2-7; TRBD1 might be the D (6 bases). The CDR3 runs to 14 residues. Germline loops: CDR1 DFQATT, CDR2 SNEGSKA (reference sequence). V was pared by 1 base and J by 1 base, with 11 bases between. CDR3 nucleotides: TGCAGTGCTAGAGGGACAGATCAATCCTACGAGCAGTACTTC. It codes for CSARGTDQSYEQYF.

The V call is TRBV15, the J call TRBJ2-3, with TRBD2 identical over 14 bases. CDR3 length: 18 amino acids. Trimming removed 2 bases from V and 1 base from J; junction bases left unmatched: 5. Looked up from germline, CDR1 is LNHNV and CDR2 is YYDKDF (reference sequence). CDR3 loop: CATSRYPGLAGGTDTQYF. The CDR3 nucleotides are TGTGCCACCAGCAGATATCCGGGACTAGCGGGGGGCACAGATACGCAGTATTTT.

This clonotype was seen ten or more times. V is TRBV7-3 and J is TRBJ2-3, with D hard to call. Germline CDR1 reads SGHTA; CDR2 reads FQGTGA. The V and J ends lost 3 bases and 1 base respectively, with 8 bases between them. The CDR3 length is 14 residues. CDR3 in DNA: TGTGCCAGCAGCTTGGAAGAGGGCACAGATACGCAGTATTTT. This codes for CASSLEEGTDTQYF.

This clonotype was seen only a few times. This chain uses TRBV15 with TRBJ2-1; TRBD1 is a possible D gene (5 bases). Germline-derived CDR1 and CDR2 are LNHNV and YYDKDF (reference sequence). The V gene lost 1 base and the J gene lost 1 base, with 14 bases spanning the gap. The CDR3 contains 17 residues. This chain's CDR3 is CATSRGPLGQSYNEQFF. DNA of the CDR3: TGTGCCACCAGCAGAGGTCCCTTAGGACAATCCTACAATGAGCAGTTCTTC.